A single sample is the source of the 24 T cell receptor beta chains below, sequenced in a study of response to subunit inactivated influenza vaccine. TCRdb re-called the RT-PCR reads through MiXCR, storing one row per CDR3 protein. The data hold about half a million distinct CDR3 sequences, with roughly 27% observed a single time. Source: CD4+ T cells sorted from PBMCs, taken roughly 5 days after vaccination. These receptors were taken from a man aged 50-59 years who received an inactivated influenza vaccine.

The sample holds a few counts of this clonotype. V gene TRBV7-2 combines with J gene TRBJ2-7; 9 nucleotides align to TRBD1. The CDR3 length is 15 residues. Germline CDR1 and CDR2: SGHTA and FQGNSA. With 6 bases clipped from V and 2 bases from J, the junction kept 8 bases outside the gene matches. CDR3 DNA: TGTGCCAGCAGTCTCACGGACAGGGGAACCTACGAGCAGTACTTC. This encodes CASSLTDRGTYEQYF.

This clonotype was observed a handful of times. The chain is built from TRBV6-1 and TRBJ2-3; TRBD2 might be the D (5 bases). V gave up 2 bases and J gave up 5 bases, with 8 bases separating them. Germline V CDR1 and CDR2: MNHNS, SASEGT. This CDR3 comprises 13 residues. The CDR3 coding sequence is TGTGCCAGCAGTGAACAAGGAGGAGATACGCAGTATTTT. As protein: CASSEQGGDTQYF.

The chain is built from TRBV25-1 and TRBJ2-4; TRBD2 agrees at 8 bases. Per germline, CDR1 MGHDK and CDR2 SYGVNS. This CDR3 has 16 residues. Germline trimming cut 1 base from V and 9 bases from J; bases unmatched to any gene: 11. CDR3 loop: CASSELSRAGVGIQYF. In nucleotides, the CDR3 is TGTGCCAGCAGTGAATTGTCTCGAGCGGGAGTTGGCATTCAGTACTTC.

This clonotype was observed a few times. This chain uses TRBV18 with TRBJ2-3; 8 bases agree with TRBD1. Germline lookup yields CDR1 KGHSH and CDR2 LQKENI. The CDR3 is 15 residues long. Trimming cost V 6 bases and J 2 bases; bases outside gene matches: 7. CDR3 in amino acids: CASSDRESLTDTQYF. DNA of the CDR3: TGTGCCAGCTCGGACAGGGAGTCTCTCACAGATACGCAGTATTTT.

This clonotype was seen a handful of times. The chain recombines TRBV11-2 with TRBJ2-5; 7 bases are shared with TRBD1. This CDR3 contains 17 residues. Germline loops: CDR1 SGHAT, CDR2 FQNNGV. The ends lost 4 bases at V and 5 bases at J; junction bases unmatched: 16. The CDR3 region has the DNA TGTGCCAGCAGCTCTCGCCGGGACAGTGGGACAGTGGAGACCCAGTACTTC. Its protein is CASSSRRDSGTVETQYF.

Many counts were recorded for this clonotype. The chain employs TRBV12-3 or TRBV12-4 and TRBJ2-1; TRBD1 aligns across 9 bases. This CDR3 has 15 amino acids. V lost 6 bases to trimming and J lost 0 bases; unmatched junction nucleotides: 3. The CDR3 sequence is CASSPTGGSYNEQFF. CDR3 bases: TGTGCCAGCAGCCCGACAGGGGGCTCCTACAATGAGCAGTTCTTC.

This clonotype showed up just a few times. The CDR3 sequence: CAISSGTPSDEQYF. The DNA for the CDR3 is TGTGCCATCAGTTCCGGGACCCCCTCGGACGAGCAGTACTTC. The chain uses TRBV10-3 and TRBJ2-7; D possibly uses TRBD1 or TRBD2 (5 bases each). CDR1 and CDR2 from the germline V gene are ENHRY and SYGVKD. There are 14 residues in the CDR3. Trimming pared 5 bases from V and 5 bases from J, leaving 16 bases between.

This chain connects TRBV24-1 to TRBJ2-5; D is possibly TRBD1 (6 bases). The CDR3 is 14 amino acids. CDR1 is KGHDR and CDR2 is SFDVKD in the germline V gene. Trimming pared 5 bases from V and 9 bases from J, leaving 18 bases between. DNA of the CDR3: TGTGCCACCAGTGCGCGGGCCAGGGGATTTCCCCAGTACTTC. Translation: CATSARARGFPQYF.

This clonotype appeared a few times. The chain carries TRBV29-1 and TRBJ2-7, with unresolved D. The germline V gene has CDR1 SQVTM and CDR2 ANQGSEA. The ends were cut back, 2 bases at V and 0 bases at J, with 8 bases in the middle. The CDR3 consists of 13 residues. The CDR3 coding sequence is TGCAGCGTTGAACTTAGGAGCTCCTACGAGCAGTACTTC. It codes for CSVELRSSYEQYF.

The J gene is TRBJ2-1, the V gene TRBV20-1; maybe TRBD1 (6 bases). The CDR3 runs 15 residues. Per the germline V gene, CDR1 is DFQATT and CDR2 is SNEGSKA (reference sequence). V lost 1 base and J 0 bases, leaving 10 bases between the germline ends. CDR3 region: CSARGGPVSYNEQFF. CDR3 DNA: TGCAGTGCTAGAGGGGGGCCGGTCTCCTACAATGAGCAGTTCTTC.

This clonotype occurred a few times. The chain carries TRBV7-2 and TRBJ2-7; D might be TRBD1 (5 bases). This CDR3 has 14 amino acids. Per the germline V gene, CDR1 is SGHTA and CDR2 is FQGNSA. V dropped 6 bases and J dropped 1 base, with 13 bases sitting between them. DNA of the CDR3: TGTGCCAGCAGTACGGCAGGGCCGTCCTACGAGCAGTACTTC. Translation gives CASSTAGPSYEQYF. Combining the CDR3 with reference TRBV7-2 and TRBJ2-7 gives the whole variable domain GAGVSQSPSNKVTEKGKDVELRCDPISGHTALYWYRQSLGQGLEFLIYFQGNSAPDKSGLPSDRFSAERTGGSVSTLTIQRTQQEDSAVYLCASSTAGPSYEQYFGPGTRLTVT.

The V call is TRBV7-9, the J call TRBJ2-7; TRBD1 matches at 9 bases. V gave up 7 bases and J gave up 3 bases; unmatched junction bases: 10. The length of the CDR3 is 15 residues. Germline loops: CDR1 SEHNR, CDR2 FQNEAQ (reference sequence). The CDR3 is CASNSRTGGDYEQYF. For the CDR3, the DNA is TGTGCCAGCAACTCAAGAACAGGGGGCGACTACGAGCAGTACTTC.

This clonotype was seen just once. The V and J genes are TRBV28 and TRBJ2-1, with TRBD2 matching 9 bases. The CDR3 runs to 13 residues. Germline CDR1 MDHEN, CDR2 SYDVKM. V shed 7 bases and J 5 bases; nucleotides not matched to a gene: 3. CDR3 protein: CASKAGGHNEQFF. Written as DNA, the CDR3 is TGTGCCAGCAAAGCGGGAGGCCACAATGAGCAGTTCTTC.

The gene calls are TRBV5-1 and TRBJ2-7; D tentatively fits TRBD1 or TRBD2 (7 bases each). The germline CDR1 and CDR2 sequences are SGHRS and YFSETQ. The CDR3 has 15 amino acids. The V end lost 3 bases, the J end lost 3 bases, and 16 bases lay between the germline ends. CDR3 amino acids: CASSWGRGGNYEQYF. The DNA for the CDR3 is TGCGCCAGCAGCTGGGGCAGGGGGGGGAACTACGAGCAGTACTTC. Using reference TRBV5-1 and TRBJ2-7 for the parts outside the CDR3, the full variable domain is KAGVTQTPRYLIKTRGQQVTLSCSPISGHRSVSWYQQTPGQGLQFLFEYFSETQRNKGNFPGRFSGRQFSNSRSEMNVSTLELGDSALYLCASSWGRGGNYEQYFGPGTRLTVT.

Only a few counts were recorded for this clonotype. The chain employs TRBV7-2 and TRBJ2-3; D may be TRBD2 (6 bases). Germline V lookup: CDR1 SGHTA, CDR2 FQGNSA. There are 14 residues in the CDR3. V lost 8 bases and J lost 2, with 14 bases in between. The CDR3 sequence: CASRRRGNTDTQYF. CDR3 nucleotides: TGTGCCAGCCGCCGCCGCGGGAACACAGATACGCAGTATTTT. Supplemented by reference TRBV7-2 and TRBJ2-3, the full variable domain reads GAGVSQSPSNKVTEKGKDVELRCDPISGHTALYWYRQSLGQGLEFLIYFQGNSAPDKSGLPSDRFSAERTGGSVSTLTIQRTQQEDSAVYLCASRRRGNTDTQYFGPGTRLTVL.

The chain is built from TRBV6-5 and TRBJ2-1; the match to TRBD2 covers 10 bases. Germline CDR1 MNHEY, CDR2 SVGAGI. The length of the CDR3 is 17 residues. V shed 0 bases and J 12 bases; nucleotides not matched to a gene: 14. This chain's CDR3 is CASSYSRSSGSRTGQFF. As DNA, the CDR3 is TGTGCCAGCAGTTACTCGAGGTCTAGCGGGAGCAGGACCGGGCAGTTCTTC.

The chain uses TRBV10-3 and TRBJ1-5, with D perhaps TRBD1 (6 bases). CDR1 and CDR2 from the germline V gene are ENHRY and SYGVKD. The V gene lost 10 bases and the J gene lost 0 bases, with 19 bases spanning the gap. This CDR3 has 16 amino acids. In DNA form, the CDR3 reads TGTGCCACCCGGGACACGGACCTATATAGCAATCAGCCCCAGCATTTT. This codes for CATRDTDLYSNQPQHF.

This rearrangement joins TRBV5-1 to TRBJ1-2; 7 bases are shared with TRBD1. The CDR3 loop spans 14 amino acids. In germline, CDR1 is SGHRS, CDR2 YFSETQ. With 3 bases clipped from V and 0 bases from J, the junction kept 2 bases outside the gene matches. CDR3 DNA sequence: TGCGCCAGCAGCTGGACAGGCACTAACTATGGCTACACCTTC. Protein sequence: CASSWTGTNYGYTF.

The genes are TRBV11-2 and TRBJ2-7; the match to TRBD2 covers 8 bases. J gave up 4 bases and V 5 bases, and 7 bases lay outside the gene matches. The CDR3 is 14 residues long. Germline V CDR1 and CDR2: SGHAT, FQNNGV. In DNA, the CDR3 is TGTGCCAGCAGCGTCACGGGAGGGCCGTACGAGCAGTACTTC. Protein sequence: CASSVTGGPYEQYF.

The chain has TRBV4-1 and TRBJ1-5, with D hard to call. The CDR3 has 15 amino acids. Germline CDR1 reads MGHRA; CDR2 reads YSYEKL. Trimming removed 2 bases at V and 7 bases at J, with 15 bases between. The CDR3 nucleotides read TGCGCCAGCAGCCAATTATGGGCAGCCAAACAGCCCCAGCATTTT. It specifies CASSQLWAAKQPQHF.

This chain links TRBV6-1 with TRBJ2-5; TRBD2 aligns across 14 bases. The germline CDR1 and CDR2 sequences are MNHNS and SASEGT. The V gene end was trimmed by 6 bases and the J gene end by 5 bases; junction bases not matched to a gene: 2. The CDR3 is 14 amino acids. The CDR3 bases are TGTGCCAGCAGAAGGACTAGCGGGAGGGAGACCCAGTACTTC. Encoded protein: CASRRTSGRETQYF.

V gene TRBV7-2 combines with J gene TRBJ1-5; D is unclear. V was pared by 4 bases and J by 2 bases, with 12 bases between. Germline CDR1 and CDR2: SGHTA and FQGNSA. The CDR3 has 15 residues. CDR3 loop: CASSSDRWGNQPQHF. CDR3 in DNA: TGTGCCAGCAGCTCGGACCGCTGGGGCAATCAGCCCCAGCATTTT.

V is TRBV20-1 and J is TRBJ2-2; tentative D call: TRBD1 (5 bases). CDR1 is DFQATT and CDR2 is SNEGSKA in the germline V gene (reference sequence). The CDR3 has 13 residues. The CDR3 DNA reads as TGCAGCGTCAAGGGCAGGGCCACCGGGGAGCTGTTTTTT. Protein sequence: CSVKGRATGELFF.

This chain uses TRBV11-2 with TRBJ2-3, with 9 bases lining up with TRBD2. The CDR3 covers 16 residues. The V segment lost 1 base and the J segment 2 bases; nucleotides outside the gene matches: 4. The germline V gene encodes CDR1 SGHAT and CDR2 FQNNGV. As DNA, the CDR3 is TGTGCCAGCAGCTTAGGGGCTAGCGGGAACACAGATACGCAGTATTTT. Its protein is CASSLGASGNTDTQYF.